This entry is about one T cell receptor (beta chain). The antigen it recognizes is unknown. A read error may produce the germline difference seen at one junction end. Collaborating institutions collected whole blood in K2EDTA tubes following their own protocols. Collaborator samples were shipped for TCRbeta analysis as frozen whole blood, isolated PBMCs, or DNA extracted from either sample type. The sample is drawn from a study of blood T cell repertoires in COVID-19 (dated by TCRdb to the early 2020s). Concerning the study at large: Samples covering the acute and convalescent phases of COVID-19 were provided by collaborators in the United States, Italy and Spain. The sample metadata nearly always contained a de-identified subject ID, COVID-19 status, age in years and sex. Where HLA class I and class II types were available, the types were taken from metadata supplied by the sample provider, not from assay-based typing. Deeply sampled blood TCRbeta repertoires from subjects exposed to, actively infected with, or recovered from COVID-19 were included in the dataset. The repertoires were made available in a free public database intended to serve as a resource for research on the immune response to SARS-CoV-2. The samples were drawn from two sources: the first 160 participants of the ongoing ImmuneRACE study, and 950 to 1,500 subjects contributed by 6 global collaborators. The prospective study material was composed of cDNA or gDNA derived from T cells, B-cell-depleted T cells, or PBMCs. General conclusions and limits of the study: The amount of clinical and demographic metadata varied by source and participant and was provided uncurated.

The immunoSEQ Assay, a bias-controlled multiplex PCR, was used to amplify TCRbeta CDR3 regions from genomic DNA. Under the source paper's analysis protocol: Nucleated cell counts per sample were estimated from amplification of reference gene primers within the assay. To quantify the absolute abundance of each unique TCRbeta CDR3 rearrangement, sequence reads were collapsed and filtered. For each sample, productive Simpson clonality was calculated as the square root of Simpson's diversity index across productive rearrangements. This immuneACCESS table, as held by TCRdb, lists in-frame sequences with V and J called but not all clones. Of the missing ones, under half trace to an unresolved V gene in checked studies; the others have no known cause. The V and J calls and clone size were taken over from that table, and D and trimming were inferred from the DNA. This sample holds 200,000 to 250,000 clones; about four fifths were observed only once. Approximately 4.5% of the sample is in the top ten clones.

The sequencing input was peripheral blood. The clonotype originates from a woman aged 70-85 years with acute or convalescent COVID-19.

The CDR3 protein: CASTLGQGVQYF. The nucleotide sequence reads as follows: TGCGCCAGCACCTTGGGTCAGGGGGTCCAGTACTTC. This chain is built from TRBV5-1 and TRBJ2-5, with 7 bases aligning to TRBD1. Spanning cysteine to phenylalanine, the CDR3 consists of 12 amino acids. Kept here is only the CDR3 DNA, which spans 36 bases and is read in frame from base 1. The germline V gene yields SGHRS for CDR1 and YFSETQ for CDR2.